The sequence of this TCR beta chain was determined in a study of cytotoxic CD8 clonotypes in ibrutinib-treated CLL. Points from the study as a whole: Under treatment, the uncommon public clonotypes either contracted or remained stable.

Worth noting for this clone: Its cognate antigen is unknown.

The CDR3 contains 14 residues. Germline V lookup: CDR1 SGHRS, CDR2 YFSETQ. The V end lost 2 bases, the J end lost 0 bases, and 9 bases lay between the germline ends. The protocol was immunoSEQ multiplex PCR, while the TCRdb copy is restricted to in-frame clones and leaves out a portion. The profile shows 300,000 to 400,000 clones, 67% of them singletons. The specimen comprised PBMCs, sampled after 36 months of ibrutinib treatment. The clonotype comes from a human donor with chronic lymphocytic leukemia. This sequence joins TRBV5-1 and TRBJ2-7; D is unresolved. The CDR3 nucleotides read TGCGCCAGCAGCTTTAACCAAATCTCCTACGAGCAGTACTTC. Its protein product is CASSFNQISYEQYF.